This T cell receptor beta chain was found in a study of T cells in Graves' hyperthyroidism and ophthalmopathy (dated by TCRdb to between 2018 and 2021). For the study in its entirety: Peripheral blood samples were taken at the time of initial diagnosis, prior to any treatment. A discovery cohort of roughly 100 patients, about 40 with Graves' ophthalmopathy and 57 with stable Graves' hyperthyroidism, was used to find distinguishing TCR V-J signatures. An independent validation cohort of fewer than 20 hyperthyroidism patients and roughly 16 patients who later progressed to ophthalmopathy tested prospective prediction of ophthalmopathy. For training and testing, the 100 patients in the discovery cohort were randomly divided in a 7:3 ratio. The study also compared thyroid tissue and blood T-cell repertoires from roughly 6 Graves' hyperthyroidism patients. After sampling, hyperthyroidism patients received methimazole starting at 30 mg daily, and ophthalmopathy patients received high-dose intravenous methylprednisolone. TCR Vbeta CDR3 sequencing of 135 peripheral blood samples (43 ophthalmopathy, 75 hyperthyroidism and some 17 progressor patients) is reported in the paper. Overall study outcomes, separate from this receptor: Most expanded thyroid clonotypes (frequency above 0.001) were also found in blood, which suggests that blood repertoires may mirror thyroid immune responses. A model built on a 13 V-J signature distinguished ophthalmopathy from stable hyperthyroidism, reaching 85% to 90% sensitivity and around 82% specificity in cross-validation and 80%/75% in testing. During validation, the model predicted progression to ophthalmopathy a median of roughly 7.1 months ahead of onset, with 70.59% sensitivity and roughly 75% specificity. Sample size was not statistically predetermined, and investigators were not blinded to group allocation.

A patient counted as having stable Graves' hyperthyroidism if no progression to ophthalmopathy occurred over 18 months of follow-up. The hyperthyroidism patients were between 18 and 65 years old and newly diagnosed, with a disease duration of less than 2 months. Any patient with an uncontrolled infection, another autoimmune disease, pregnancy or lactation was excluded. Clinical symptoms, serum thyroxine and TRAb, thyroid ultrasound, and orbital computed tomography formed the basis for the diagnoses. PBMCs were separated from roughly 9.6 ml of fresh peripheral blood using Ficoll-Paque density gradient centrifugation. Total RNA was extracted using Trizol reagent, and RNA quality was assessed on an Agilent 2100 Bioanalyzer. This clonotype showed up many times. This receptor's antigen is unknown. No base qualities exist here, and no much larger clone lies one base off it. TCR beta CDR3 regions were amplified from RNA transcripts. For the first round of RT-PCR on the TCR CDR3, the HTBI primer set was used together with the Qiagen OneStep RT-PCR kit. The libraries were constructed in a second round of multiplex PCR and then size-selected and purified. Sequencing of the libraries was done on an Illumina HiSeq2000 using paired-end 100 bp reads. Per the source publication's procedure: Raw data were processed with SOAPnuke, discarding reads with adapters, uncalled bases, mean Phred below 15, or no exact constant-primer or identifier match. COPE v1.2.5 was used to merge the high-quality paired reads, and each unique nucleotide sequence was defined as a clonotype. MiTCR v1.1 was used to align clonotypes to the IMGT TRBV, TRBD and TRBJ reference segments. Only V-J combinations with frequency above 0.0001, covering 99% to 99.2% of repertoires, were analysed. The TCS score was defined as F50 (clonal expansion) divided by E x V (chaos), with BLOSUM62-based TCRdist calculated between CDR3 peptides within each V-J. Welch's t-statistics and random forest reduced several hundred V-J features to roughly 13, which were used in a naive Bayes classifier (R e1071). In-frame beta chains were kept once TCRdb had trimmed the public reads at Q25 with fastp and called clones with MiXCR. One record per CDR3 amino acid sequence lists the most common genes and DNA. The V and J calls were determined by TCRdb, not by the authors. The sample data list some 510,000 distinct CDR3 sequences, and about a fifth of these were observed just once. In total, the top ten clones hold more than 25% of the sample.

The germline V gene specifies SGDLS as CDR1 and YYNGEE as CDR2. Trimming costs V 3 bases and J 4 bases, and their ends lie 20 bases apart. The CDR3 runs 17 residues from the cysteine to the phenylalanine. The read is trimmed to its CDR3 DNA, 51 bases read in frame from base 1. The material sequenced was blood. The sequence was collected from a man aged 18 to 35 with Graves' hyperthyroidism. In this chain, TRBV9 is recombined with TRBJ1-3; perhaps TRBD1 is the D gene, with 6 bases matching. The CDR3 region has the sequence CASSARGGGAPGNTIYF. The sequence in DNA is TGTGCCAGCAGCGCCCGAGGGGGGGGCGCCCCAGGAAACACCATATATTTT.